This record looks at one TCR beta chain sequence and its context. Its matching antigen is unknown. The data were taken from a study of shared clonotypes between healthy human individuals. Regarding the study as a whole: Exclusively blood specimens were collected; tissue repertoires likely differ.

Only in-frame clones appear in the TCRdb table, and some are missing; sequencing was by immunoSEQ multiplex PCR. The top ten clones hold 0.89% of a sample with about a million clones, around three quarters of them seen once. V lost 0 bases to trimming and J lost 1 base, with 15 bases between them. This CDR3 is built from 17 residues. Germline V gene data show CDR1 as KGHSH and CDR2 as LQKENI. Sequenced sample: memory CD4+ T cells from PBMCs. Subset reported: CD45RA-negative fraction. This chain links TRBV18 with TRBJ1-1; D gene ambiguous. This receptor was taken from a man aged 18 to 30 in good health. Some clones in this sample may be carry-over from other donors' samples. CDR3 loop: CASSPPVRPGWNTEAFF. The CDR3 coding sequence is TGTGCCAGCTCACCACCGGTCCGTCCGGGGTGGAACACTGAAGCTTTCTTT.